This T cell receptor (beta chain) is drawn from a study of T cell clonality in common variable immunodeficiency. Study-wide findings and caveats: Common variable immunodeficiency TCR beta sequences reportedly had fewer deletions and N-nucleotide insertions.

No CVID subject was ill or on immunomodulatory drugs when sampled. Assay: immunoSEQ multiplex PCR; the TCRdb copy retains only in-frame clones and omits some. The data show tens of thousands of clones, with none appearing a single time. The germline V and J ends were trimmed by 6 bases and 0 bases, with 16 bases remaining between them. This CDR3 region has 16 residues. The germline V gene has CDR1 KGHSH and CDR2 LQKENI. By share of the sample, this clone is medium-sized. The antigen is not known. The CDR3 is cut off 3 residues early in the read; its end comes from the germline J gene. The chain has TRBV18 and TRBJ2-3, with D possibly TRBD1 on 6 matching bases. The clonotype originates from a human donor with common variable immunodeficiency. The sequenced material came from peripheral blood mononuclear cells. The sequenced part of the CDR3 DNA is TGTGCCAGCTCGCTCCTCGGACAGTCTAGCACAGATACG. Protein product: CASSLLGQSSTDT. The whole CDR3 sequence reads CASSLLGQSSTDTQYF.